A single sample gave rise to the 14 T cell receptor beta chains below, sequenced in a study of blood T cell repertoires in COVID-19. Only in-frame clones appear in the TCRdb table, and some are missing; sequencing was by immunoSEQ multiplex PCR. Among some 170,000 clones listed, about nine tenths were seen once. Source material: peripheral blood. These receptors were taken from a woman between 50 and 59 years old with acute or convalescent COVID-19.

The chain recombines TRBV2 with TRBJ2-5; TRBD1 is a possible D gene (5 bases). V dropped 3 bases and J dropped 5 bases, with 10 bases sitting between them. This CDR3 has 13 residues. Germline loops: CDR1 SNHLY, CDR2 FYNNEI. The CDR3 sequence: CASSDRVRETQYF. For the CDR3, the DNA is TGTGCCAGCAGTGACAGGGTTCGGGAGACCCAGTACTTC.

This chain uses TRBV23-1 with TRBJ1-2; perhaps TRBD1 as D (6 bases). TRBV23-1 carries the ORF label, with uncertain function. The CDR3 consists of 15 residues. V lost 3 bases and J lost 7, with 18 bases in between. The CDR3 region is CASSQPRGGLLGYTF. DNA of the CDR3: TGCGCCAGCAGTCAGCCGAGGGGGGGACTTCTTGGCTACACCTTC.

This clone has a handful of counts. The V call is TRBV7-3, the J call TRBJ1-2; TRBD1 matches at 9 bases. Trimming at V came to 5 bases and at J to 8 bases, leaving 15 bases not matched to a gene. Germline-derived CDR1 and CDR2 are SGHTA and FQGTGA. This CDR3 spans 16 amino acids. The CDR3 protein is CASSPNLGTGLYGYTF. For the CDR3, the DNA is TGTGCCAGCAGCCCGAATCTCGGGACAGGGTTATACGGCTACACCTTC.

The gene calls are TRBV7-2 and TRBJ2-1, with D possibly TRBD1 on 5 matching bases. The CDR3 has 12 residues. V gave up 5 bases and J gave up 7 bases, with 9 bases separating them. Germline lookup yields CDR1 SGHTA and CDR2 FQGNSA. The CDR3 nucleotides are TGTGCCAGCAGCCCGAACAGGAATGAGCAGTTCTTC. Protein sequence: CASSPNRNEQFF.

This chain connects TRBV9 to TRBJ1-5, with 10 positions matching TRBD1. CDR1 SGDLS and CDR2 YYNGEE come from the germline V gene. CDR3 length: 16 residues. Losses at the gene ends were 6 bases for V and 1 base for J; bases not matched to a gene: 7. CDR3 protein: CASNNRDRGSNQPQHF. In nucleotides, the CDR3 is TGTGCCAGCAATAATCGGGACAGGGGCAGCAATCAGCCCCAGCATTTT.

The rearrangement uses TRBV10-3 and TRBJ1-4; 10 bases fit TRBD1. The length of the CDR3 is 17 residues. CDR1 ENHRY and CDR2 SYGVKD come from the germline V gene. J gave up 5 bases and V 3 bases, and 9 bases lay outside the gene matches. This chain's CDR3 is CAISDRRTGGGNEKLFF. CDR3 coding DNA: TGTGCCATCAGTGACCGACGGACAGGGGGGGGGAATGAAAAACTGTTTTTT.

V and J are TRBV6-2 or TRBV6-3 and TRBJ2-5; 10 positions agree with TRBD1. The length of the CDR3 is 14 residues. V was clipped by 2 bases and J by 5 bases; unmatched bases: 2. CDR1 and CDR2 (germline): MNHEY, SVGEGT. This CDR3 reads CASSYRGQGETQYF. DNA of the CDR3: TGTGCCAGCAGTTACCGGGGACAGGGGGAGACCCAGTACTTC.

The chain joins TRBV6-1 to TRBJ1-5, with a tentative D call TRBD1 (6 bases). V lost 0 bases to trimming and J lost 6 bases, with 12 bases between them. The CDR3 consists of 15 residues. Germline loops: CDR1 MNHNS, CDR2 SASEGT. Written as DNA, the CDR3 is TGTGCCAGCAGTGAAGCGACAGGTAGAGTTCAGCCCCAGCATTTT. Encoded protein: CASSEATGRVQPQHF.

This chain links TRBV30 with TRBJ1-6; the D gene is possibly TRBD1 (5 bases). The germline V gene has CDR1 GTSNPN and CDR2 SVGIG (reference sequence). The CDR3 sequence is 19 residues long. Trimming left V 2 bases short and J 0 bases short, with 20 bases between. The CDR3 sequence: CAWSSSLHRMSSYNSPLHF. In DNA, the CDR3 is TGTGCCTGGAGTTCATCCCTTCACAGGATGAGCTCCTATAATTCACCCCTCCACTTT.

The rearrangement joins TRBV29-1 to TRBJ2-1; 7 bases are shared with TRBD2. Germline CDR1 is SQVTM and CDR2 is ANQGSEA. The CDR3 covers 12 residues. The J segment lost 3 bases and the V segment lost 7 bases, leaving 3 bases of the junction unmatched. Here the CDR3 DNA reads TGCAGCGCTGGGGGGGACTACAATGAGCAGTTCTTC. Translation gives CSAGGDYNEQFF.

This chain connects TRBV30 to TRBJ1-2, with D perhaps matching TRBD1 (6 bases). This CDR3 is 15 amino acids long. CDR1 is GTSNPN, CDR2 SVGIG, per germline (reference sequence). Trimming pared 2 bases from V and 8 bases from J, leaving 21 bases between. As DNA, the CDR3 is TGTGCCTGGAGTCTCAGTTTGCAGGCCCAGGGGGGCTACACCTTC. Its translation: CAWSLSLQAQGGYTF.

The chain has TRBV6-6 and TRBJ2-1; D is perhaps TRBD2 (5 bases). Looked up from germline, CDR1 is MNHNY and CDR2 is SVGAGI (reference sequence). The CDR3 loop spans 11 amino acids. Trimming removed 5 bases at V and 8 bases at J, with 7 bases between. Here the CDR3 DNA reads TGTGCCAGCAGTCGGGGAGATGAGCAGTTCTTC. This sequence encodes CASSRGDEQFF.

J is TRBJ2-7 and V is TRBV30; TRBD2 matches at 13 bases. J gave up 5 bases and V 5 bases, and 9 bases lay outside the gene matches. The germline V gene encodes CDR1 GTSNPN and CDR2 SVGIG (reference sequence). CDR3 length: 15 amino acids. The CDR3 protein is CAWLRTSGSSDEQYF. The DNA for the CDR3 is TGTGCCTGGCTTAGGACTAGCGGGAGTTCTGACGAGCAGTACTTC.

The chain couples TRBV11-3 to TRBJ2-1; the D gene is possibly TRBD2 (6 bases). The CDR3 length is 17 residues. Trimming removed 0 bases at V and 12 bases at J, with 24 bases between. Germline-derived CDR1 and CDR2 are SGHNT and YENEEA. The CDR3, as DNA: TGTGCCAGCAGCTTAGATCGAGGGACTGGGGGGATTACTGGGCAGTTCTTC. Translating gives CASSLDRGTGGITGQFF.